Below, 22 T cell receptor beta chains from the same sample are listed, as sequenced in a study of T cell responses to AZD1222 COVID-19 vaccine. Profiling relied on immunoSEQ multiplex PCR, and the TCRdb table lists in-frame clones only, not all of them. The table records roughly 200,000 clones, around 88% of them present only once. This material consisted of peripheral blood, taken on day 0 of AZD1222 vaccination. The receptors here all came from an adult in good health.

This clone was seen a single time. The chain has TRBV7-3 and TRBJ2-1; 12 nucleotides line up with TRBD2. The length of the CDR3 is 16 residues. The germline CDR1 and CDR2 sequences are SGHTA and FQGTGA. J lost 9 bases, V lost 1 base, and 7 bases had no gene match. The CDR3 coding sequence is TGTGCCAGCAGCTTAAGTCCTAGCGGGGGGGCCCTTGAGCAGTTCTTC. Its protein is CASSLSPSGGALEQFF.

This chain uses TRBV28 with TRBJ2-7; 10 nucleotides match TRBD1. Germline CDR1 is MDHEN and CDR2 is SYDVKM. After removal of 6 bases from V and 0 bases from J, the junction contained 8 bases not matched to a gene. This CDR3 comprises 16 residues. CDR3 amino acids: CASRETGQGSSYEQYF. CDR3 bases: TGTGCCAGCAGGGAAACGGGACAGGGGAGCTCCTACGAGCAGTACTTC.

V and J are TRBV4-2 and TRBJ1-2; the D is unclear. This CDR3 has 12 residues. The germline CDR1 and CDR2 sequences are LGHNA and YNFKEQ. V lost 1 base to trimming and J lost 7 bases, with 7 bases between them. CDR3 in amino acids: CASSQGQFGYTF. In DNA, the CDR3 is TGTGCCAGCAGCCAAGGACAATTTGGCTACACCTTC.

CDR3 nucleotides: TGTGCCAGCAGTCAGGGGGACAGGGGGCCAGATACGCAGTATTTT. Amino acids: CASSQGDRGPDTQYF. The chain uses TRBV6-5 and TRBJ2-3; 12 nucleotides align to TRBD1. The CDR3 loop spans 15 amino acids. J lost 4 bases, V lost 5 bases, and 4 bases had no gene match. The germline V gene has CDR1 MNHEY and CDR2 SVGAGI.

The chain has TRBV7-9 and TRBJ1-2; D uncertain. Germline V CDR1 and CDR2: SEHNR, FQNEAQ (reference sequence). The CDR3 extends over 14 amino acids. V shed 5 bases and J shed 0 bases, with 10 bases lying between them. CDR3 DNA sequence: TGTGCCAGCAGCCTCCAGGTGACTAACTATGGCTACACCTTC. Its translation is CASSLQVTNYGYTF.

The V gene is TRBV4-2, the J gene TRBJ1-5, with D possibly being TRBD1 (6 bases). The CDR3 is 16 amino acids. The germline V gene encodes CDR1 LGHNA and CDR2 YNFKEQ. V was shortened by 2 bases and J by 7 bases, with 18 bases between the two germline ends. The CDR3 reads CASSQRVAGGGQPQHF. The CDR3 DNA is TGTGCCAGCAGCCAACGGGTGGCAGGAGGGGGACAGCCCCAGCATTTT.

Here the CDR3 DNA reads TGTGCCAGCAGCTTACCTCCGGACAGGTCCACCTACGAGCAGTACTTC. It encodes CASSLPPDRSTYEQYF. The V gene is TRBV7-9, the J gene TRBJ2-7; 7 bases are a match to TRBD1. CDR3 length: 16 amino acids. V gave up 2 bases and J gave up 2 bases; unmatched junction bases: 9. CDR1 and CDR2 (germline): SEHNR, FQNEAQ (reference sequence).

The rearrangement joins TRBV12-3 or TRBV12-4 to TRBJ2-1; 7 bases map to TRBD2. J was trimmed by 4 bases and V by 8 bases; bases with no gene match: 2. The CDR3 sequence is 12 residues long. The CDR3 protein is CASARGYNEQFF. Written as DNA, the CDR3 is TGTGCCAGCGCGCGGGGGTACAATGAGCAGTTCTTC.

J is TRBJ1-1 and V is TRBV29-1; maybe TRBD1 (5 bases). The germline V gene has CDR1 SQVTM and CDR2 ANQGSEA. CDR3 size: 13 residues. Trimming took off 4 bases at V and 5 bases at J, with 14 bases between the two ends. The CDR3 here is CSVGKGENTEAFF. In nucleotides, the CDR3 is TGCAGCGTTGGAAAAGGGGAGAATACTGAAGCTTTCTTT.

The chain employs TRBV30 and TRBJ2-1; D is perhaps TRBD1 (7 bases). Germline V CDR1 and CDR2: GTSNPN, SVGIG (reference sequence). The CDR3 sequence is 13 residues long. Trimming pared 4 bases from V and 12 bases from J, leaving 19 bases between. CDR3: CAWTRQGGARQFF. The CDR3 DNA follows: TGTGCCTGGACCCGCCAGGGGGGCGCGAGGCAGTTCTTC.

This CDR3 reads CASSERSGVSETQYF. The CDR3 DNA is TGTGCCAGCAGTGAAAGATCGGGAGTGTCGGAGACCCAGTACTTC. This chain links TRBV2 with TRBJ2-5; maybe TRBD2 (6 bases). The CDR3 is made up of 15 amino acids. V gave up 2 bases and J gave up 5 bases, with 15 bases separating them. The germline V gene has CDR1 SNHLY and CDR2 FYNNEI. The full variable domain, rest sourced from reference TRBV2 and TRBJ2-5, is EPEVTQTPSHQVTQMGQEVILRCVPISNHLYFYWYRQILGQKVEFLVSFYNNEISEKSEIFDDQFSVERPDGSNFTLKIRSTKLEDSAMYFCASSERSGVSETQYFGPGTRLLVL.

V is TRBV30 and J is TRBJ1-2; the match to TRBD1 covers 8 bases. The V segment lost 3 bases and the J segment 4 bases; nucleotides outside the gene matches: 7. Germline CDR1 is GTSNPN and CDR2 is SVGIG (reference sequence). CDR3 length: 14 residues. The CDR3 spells CAWSGGQAVYGYTF. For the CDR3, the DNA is TGTGCCTGGAGCGGGGGACAGGCCGTCTATGGCTACACCTTC.

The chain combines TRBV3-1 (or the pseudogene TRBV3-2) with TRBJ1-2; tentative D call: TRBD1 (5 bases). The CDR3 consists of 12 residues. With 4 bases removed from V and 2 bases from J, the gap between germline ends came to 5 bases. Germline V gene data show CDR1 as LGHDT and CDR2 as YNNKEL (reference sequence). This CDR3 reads CASSPGNYGYTF. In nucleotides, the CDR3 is TGTGCCAGCAGCCCAGGGAACTATGGCTACACCTTC.

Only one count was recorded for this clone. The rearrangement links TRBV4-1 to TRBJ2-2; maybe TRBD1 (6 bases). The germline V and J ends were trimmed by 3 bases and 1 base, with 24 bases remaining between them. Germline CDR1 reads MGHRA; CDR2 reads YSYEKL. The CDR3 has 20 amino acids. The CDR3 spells CASSHSRTELLSLNTGELFF. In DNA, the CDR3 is TGCGCCAGCAGCCATTCGAGGACAGAATTGCTCTCCCTGAACACCGGGGAGCTGTTTTTT.

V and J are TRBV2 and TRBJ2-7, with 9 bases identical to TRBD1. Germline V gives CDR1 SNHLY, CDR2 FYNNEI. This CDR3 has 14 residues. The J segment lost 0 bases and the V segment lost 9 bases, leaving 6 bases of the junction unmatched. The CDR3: CASLLDRGSYEQYF. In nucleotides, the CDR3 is TGTGCCAGTTTACTGGACAGGGGCTCCTACGAGCAGTACTTC.

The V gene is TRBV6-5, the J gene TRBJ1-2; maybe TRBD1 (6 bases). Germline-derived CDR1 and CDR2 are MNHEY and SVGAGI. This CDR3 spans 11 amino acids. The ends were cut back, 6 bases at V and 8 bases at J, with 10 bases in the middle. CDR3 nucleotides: TGTGCCAGCAGCAGGGGACAAGGCTACACCTTC. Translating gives CASSRGQGYTF.

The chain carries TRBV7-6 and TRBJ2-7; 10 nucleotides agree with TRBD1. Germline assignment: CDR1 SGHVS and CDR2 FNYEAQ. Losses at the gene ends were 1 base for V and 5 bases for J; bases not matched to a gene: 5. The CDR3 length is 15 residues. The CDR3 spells CASSLGDRGMDEQYF. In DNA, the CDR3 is TGTGCCAGCAGCTTAGGGGACAGGGGCATGGACGAGCAGTACTTC.

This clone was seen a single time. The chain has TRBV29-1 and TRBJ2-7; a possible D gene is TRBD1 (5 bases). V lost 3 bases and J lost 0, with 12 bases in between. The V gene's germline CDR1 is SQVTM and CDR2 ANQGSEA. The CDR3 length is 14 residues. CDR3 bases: TGCAGCGTTGAGACTGTAGACAGCTCCTACGAGCAGTACTTC. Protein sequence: CSVETVDSSYEQYF.

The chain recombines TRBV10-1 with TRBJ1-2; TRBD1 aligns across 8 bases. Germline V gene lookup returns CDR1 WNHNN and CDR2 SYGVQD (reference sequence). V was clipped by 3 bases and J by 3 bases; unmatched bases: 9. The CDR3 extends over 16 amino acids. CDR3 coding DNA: TGCGCCAGCAGTGAAGACGGACAGGGTCTTTACTATGGCTACACCTTC. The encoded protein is CASSEDGQGLYYGYTF.

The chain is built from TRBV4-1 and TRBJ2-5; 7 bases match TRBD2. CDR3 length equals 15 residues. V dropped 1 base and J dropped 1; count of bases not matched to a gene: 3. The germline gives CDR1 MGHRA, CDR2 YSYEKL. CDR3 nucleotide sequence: TGCGCCAGCAGCCAAGGGGAGGGCATCCAAGAGACCCAGTACTTC. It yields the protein CASSQGEGIQETQYF.

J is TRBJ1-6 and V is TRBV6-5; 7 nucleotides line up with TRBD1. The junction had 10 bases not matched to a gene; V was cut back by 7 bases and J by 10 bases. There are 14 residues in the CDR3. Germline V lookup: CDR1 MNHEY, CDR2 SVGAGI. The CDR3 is CASNLGTVDSPLHF. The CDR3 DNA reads TGTGCCAGCAACCTCGGGACAGTTGACTCACCCCTCCACTTT.

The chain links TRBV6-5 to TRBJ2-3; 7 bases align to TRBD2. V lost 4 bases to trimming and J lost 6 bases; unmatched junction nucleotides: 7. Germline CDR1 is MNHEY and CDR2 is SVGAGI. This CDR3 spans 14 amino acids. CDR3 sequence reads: CASSFAGDRDTQYF. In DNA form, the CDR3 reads TGTGCCAGCAGTTTTGCGGGGGATAGGGATACGCAGTATTTT.